The 23 T cell receptor beta chains reported below all come from one sample, sequenced in a study of blood T cell repertoires in COVID-19. Clones were sequenced by immunoSEQ multiplex PCR, and TCRdb holds only the in-frame ones, with some missing. The sample contains roughly 60,000 clones, approximately 86% of which appear only once. Input material: peripheral blood. These receptors were obtained from a man aged 45 to 65 with active COVID-19.

CDR3 residues: CASKHILNYGYTF. The CDR3 coding sequence is TGTGCCAGCAAACACATCCTTAACTATGGCTACACCTTC. The rearrangement uses TRBV6-5 and TRBJ1-2; unclear D gene. The CDR3 runs 13 residues. CDR1 and CDR2 from the germline V gene are MNHEY and SVGAGI. Between the trimmed V and J ends, which lost 7 bases and 1 base, there was a span of 10 bases.

The chain carries TRBV5-1 and TRBJ2-6, with unresolved D. The CDR3 has 17 residues. The germline gives CDR1 SGHRS, CDR2 YFSETQ. Deletions cut 3 bases from V and 0 bases from J, with 13 bases between. The CDR3 loop is CASSYTGVLSGANVLTF. CDR3 in DNA: TGCGCCAGCAGCTATACCGGAGTTCTCTCTGGGGCCAACGTCCTGACTTTC. The entire variable domain, with the rest obtained from reference TRBV5-1 and TRBJ2-6, is as follows: KAGVTQTPRYLIKTRGQQVTLSCSPISGHRSVSWYQQTPGQGLQFLFEYFSETQRNKGNFPGRFSGRQFSNSRSEMNVSTLELGDSALYLCASSYTGVLSGANVLTFGAGSRLTVL.

This clone was seen once. The chain is built from TRBV7-8 and TRBJ1-5, with no clear D. Per the germline V gene, CDR1 is SGHVS and CDR2 is FQNEAQ. Trimming took 2 bases from V and 4 from J, leaving 12 bases between them. CDR3 length equals 15 residues. Here the CDR3 DNA reads TGTGCCAGCAGCTTACAGTCCGTAAAGAATCAGCCCCAGCATTTT. As protein: CASSLQSVKNQPQHF.

The chain employs TRBV11-1 and TRBJ2-1, with 8 bases lining up with TRBD1. The CDR3 has 15 residues. Germline-derived CDR1 and CDR2 are SGHAT and FQDESV (reference sequence). The ends lost 2 bases at V and 4 bases at J; junction bases unmatched: 4. The CDR3 protein is CASSLRTGTYNEQFF. CDR3 coding DNA: TGTGCCAGCAGCTTAAGGACAGGGACATACAATGAGCAGTTCTTC.

V usage is TRBV9 and J usage is TRBJ1-1, with D hard to call. The CDR3 length is 13 residues. The germline gives CDR1 SGDLS, CDR2 YYNGEE. The V and J ends lost 3 bases and 1 base respectively, with 7 bases between them. CDR3 residues: CASSARSNTEAFF. For the CDR3, the DNA is TGTGCCAGCAGCGCTAGGTCGAACACTGAAGCTTTCTTT. The full variable domain, with the rest looked up from reference TRBV9 and TRBJ1-1, is DSGVTQTPKHLITATGQRVTLRCSPRSGDLSVYWYQQSLDQGLQFLIQYYNGEERAKGNILERFSAQQFPDLHSELNLSSLELGDSALYFCASSARSNTEAFFGQGTRLTVV.

The chain's CDR3 is CASSRDTTYEQYF. CDR3 DNA sequence: TGTGCCAGCAGCCGGGACACAACCTACGAGCAGTACTTC. V is TRBV7-8 and J is TRBJ2-7, with a tentative D call TRBD1 (6 bases). V lost 5 bases, J lost 2 bases, and 10 bases lay in between. CDR1 SGHVS and CDR2 FQNEAQ come from the germline V gene. The CDR3 runs to 13 residues.

In nucleotides, the CDR3 is TGTGCCAGCAGCCCTATTGTGGGGGCCAATGAGCAGTTCTTC. This sequence encodes CASSPIVGANEQFF. The rearrangement uses TRBV5-4 and TRBJ2-1; tentatively, D is TRBD1 (6 bases). Germline CDR1 SGHNT, CDR2 YYREEE (reference sequence). The CDR3 is made up of 14 amino acids. Deletions cut 4 bases from V and 6 bases from J, with 14 bases between.

The chain recombines TRBV4-2 with TRBJ2-2; D remains ambiguous. V lost 0 bases to trimming and J lost 6 bases, with 11 bases between them. The CDR3 has 15 residues. CDR1 and CDR2 (germline): LGHNA, YNFKEQ. The CDR3 coding sequence is TGTGCCAGCAGCCAAGAAGACCAGCGATCCGGGGAGCTGTTTTTT. This sequence encodes CASSQEDQRSGELFF.

On this clone itself: The same CDR3 arises from other DNA sequences in this sample as well. This chain connects TRBV10-3 to TRBJ1-2; D gene ambiguous. Germline assignment: CDR1 ENHRY and CDR2 SYGVKD. The CDR3 runs 13 residues. Trimming pared 5 bases from V and 4 bases from J, leaving 11 bases between. In DNA form, the CDR3 reads TGTGCCATCAGTACGGGTCAAGGCTATGGCTACACCTTC. This gives the protein CAISTGQGYGYTF.

V usage is TRBV5-1 and J usage is TRBJ2-2, with D maybe TRBD2 (6 bases). CDR1 is SGHRS, CDR2 YFSETQ, per germline. The germline V and J ends were trimmed by 6 bases and 3 bases, with 12 bases remaining between them. The CDR3 covers 14 residues. The CDR3: CASILAPDTGELFF. CDR3 in DNA: TGCGCCAGCATACTAGCCCCTGACACCGGGGAGCTGTTTTTT.

This clone was observed once. The gene calls are TRBV20-1 and TRBJ2-5, with unresolved D. The V gene's germline CDR1 is DFQATT and CDR2 SNEGSKA (reference sequence). V lost 3 bases and J 5 bases, leaving 4 bases between the germline ends. This CDR3 contains 10 residues. For the CDR3, the DNA is TGCAGTGCTAGTCAGGAGACCCAGTACTTC. This encodes CSASQETQYF.

The chain links TRBV11-2 to TRBJ2-7, with TRBD1 matching over 9 bases. Germline V gene lookup returns CDR1 SGHAT and CDR2 FQNNGV. This CDR3 region has 14 residues. After removal of 4 bases from V and 4 bases from J, the junction contained 5 bases not matched to a gene. The CDR3 protein is CASSSGQGIYEQYF. Here the CDR3 DNA reads TGTGCCAGCAGCTCGGGACAGGGAATTTACGAGCAGTACTTC.

This chain links TRBV30 with TRBJ1-1; D remains unclear. V was cut by 5 bases and J by 6 bases, with 19 bases left in between. Germline lookup yields CDR1 GTSNPN and CDR2 SVGIG (reference sequence). The CDR3 runs 14 residues. As DNA, the CDR3 is TGTGCCTGGGGCTCGATCCTCGGGAAACCTGAAGCTTTCTTT. This codes for CAWGSILGKPEAFF.

The rearrangement joins TRBV28 to TRBJ2-3; 14 bases line up with TRBD2. The CDR3 sequence is 16 residues long. Germline V gives CDR1 MDHEN, CDR2 SYDVKM. V lost 2 bases and J lost 6; bases outside the gene matches: 4. CDR3 nucleotide sequence: TGTGCCAGCAGTTTAGTAGGACTAGCGGGGGGCGATACGCAGTATTTT. The encoded protein is CASSLVGLAGGDTQYF.

CDR3 residues: CAISESRTLFSTDTQYF. The CDR3 bases are TGTGCCATCAGTGAGTCGAGGACACTTTTTTCCACAGATACGCAGTATTTT. This rearrangement joins TRBV10-3 to TRBJ2-3; tentatively, D is TRBD1 (5 bases). CDR1 is ENHRY and CDR2 is SYGVKD in the germline V gene. Trimming removed 0 bases from V and 2 bases from J, with 15 bases in between. The CDR3 extends over 17 amino acids.

The CDR3 DNA reads TGTGCCAGCAGCCCCATCCACTCTGGGGCCAACGTCCTGACTTTC. It encodes CASSPIHSGANVLTF. The chain carries TRBV7-3 and TRBJ2-6; no definite D call. Trimming removed 5 bases from V and 0 bases from J, with 8 bases in between. The CDR3 covers 15 residues. The germline gives CDR1 SGHTA, CDR2 FQGTGA.

A remark on this clone: The same CDR3 arises from other DNA sequences in this sample as well. The J gene is TRBJ1-2, the V gene TRBV6-2 or TRBV6-3, with 7 bases matching TRBD1. CDR3 length: 13 residues. Germline values: CDR1 MNHEY, CDR2 SVGEGT. Trimming took 2 bases from V and 6 from J; bases not matched to a gene: 3. CDR3 in DNA: TGTGCCAGCAGTTACAAGGGGGCTCATGGCTACACCTTC. As protein: CASSYKGAHGYTF.

The chain carries TRBV4-1 and TRBJ2-5; 7 positions match TRBD2. The junction had 1 base not matched to a gene; V was cut back by 1 base and J by 5 bases. CDR1 MGHRA and CDR2 YSYEKL come from the germline V gene. This CDR3 has 13 residues. The CDR3 region has the DNA TGCGCCAGCAGCCAAGTGCGGGGGGAGACCCAGTACTTC. Translated: CASSQVRGETQYF.

V gene TRBV2 combines with J gene TRBJ1-1; D is perhaps TRBD1 (6 bases). The CDR3 spans 14 residues. Looked up from germline, CDR1 is SNHLY and CDR2 is FYNNEI. Between the trimmed V and J ends, which lost 6 bases and 4 bases, there was a span of 15 bases. DNA for the CDR3: TGTGCCAGCAGACCTACAGGGAGTGGCACTGAAGCTTTCTTT. Translation gives CASRPTGSGTEAFF.

The rearrangement links TRBV19 to TRBJ1-1; tentative D call: TRBD1 (5 bases). V lost 1 base and J 5 bases, leaving 20 bases between the germline ends. The germline V gene encodes CDR1 LNHDA and CDR2 SQIVND (reference sequence). The CDR3 runs 17 residues. Written as DNA, the CDR3 is TGTGCCAGTAGTATAGGATCTTTCGGTCAGGGAAAAACTGAAGCTTTCTTT. Translating gives CASSIGSFGQGKTEAFF.

The J gene is TRBJ2-4, the V gene TRBV2, with TRBD2 as a possible D gene (7 bases). The length of the CDR3 is 16 residues. Between the trimmed V and J ends, which lost 1 base and 1 base, there was a span of 11 bases. In germline, CDR1 is SNHLY, CDR2 FYNNEI. The CDR3 nucleotides read TGTGCCAGCAGTGAAGTCGCGGGGGCGGCCAAAAACATTCAGTACTTC. Protein: CASSEVAGAAKNIQYF.

This chain uses TRBV19 with TRBJ2-7, with 9 bases lining up with TRBD1. V lost 5 bases and J lost 3; bases outside the gene matches: 8. The CDR3 has 15 amino acids. Germline V CDR1 and CDR2: LNHDA, SQIVND (reference sequence). For the CDR3, the DNA is TGTGCCAGTAGTGACCGGGACAGGGACATCTACGAGCAGTACTTC. Amino acids: CASSDRDRDIYEQYF.

This clone appeared a few times. The gene calls are TRBV19 and TRBJ2-7, with 9 nucleotides matching TRBD2. CDR3 length equals 15 residues. Germline V gene data show CDR1 as LNHDA and CDR2 as SQIVND (reference sequence). Losses at the gene ends were 4 bases for V and 6 bases for J; bases not matched to a gene: 10. CDR3 DNA: TGTGCCAGTAGTACGTCCCTCTCTAGCGGGGCCGAGCAGTACTTC. This codes for CASSTSLSSGAEQYF.